Listed below are T cell receptor beta chains from one sample, sequenced in a study of T cell repertoires in cytomegalovirus infection. TCRdb reprocessed the reads with MiXCR, giving one entry per CDR3 protein. The sample includes around 740,000 distinct CDR3 sequences, 35% of them seen just once. Specimen: PBMCs. The source is a human donor in good health (CMV status not recorded). Some clones in this sample may be carry-over from other donors' samples. Each CDR3 is given with its conserved first and last residue. A D gene is named only where the DNA matches it firmly. Size is stated for part of the rows, as once, few or many counts, or as a class when the clone is expanded.

j_gene: TRBJ1-5; v_gene: TRBV12-3/TRBV12-4; abundance: many; d_gene: .; CDR3aa: CASRIGQIDGNQPQHF; CDR3nt: TGTGCCAGCAGGATAGGACAGATAGACGGCAATCAGCCCCAGCATTTT
j_gene: TRBJ2-1; v_gene: TRBV12-3/TRBV12-4; abundance: .; d_gene: TRBD2; CDR3aa: CASGPGGHYNEQFF; CDR3nt: TGTGCCAGCGGACCGGGAGGACACTACAATGAGCAGTTCTTC
j_gene: TRBJ1-4; v_gene: TRBV7-6; abundance: .; d_gene: .; CDR3aa: CASSSAGPGATNEKLFF; CDR3nt: TGTGCCAGCAGCTCCGCCGGACCCGGAGCGACTAATGAAAAACTGTTTTTT
j_gene: TRBJ2-1; v_gene: TRBV4-3; abundance: few; d_gene: TRBD2; CDR3aa: CASSQDSGGGPYNEQFF; CDR3nt: TGCGCCAGCAGCCAAGACTCCGGGGGGGGGCCTTACAATGAGCAGTTCTTC
j_gene: TRBJ1-1; v_gene: TRBV7-2; abundance: many; d_gene: .; CDR3aa: CASSPWAWNTEAFF; CDR3nt: TGTGCCAGCAGCCCCTGGGCCTGGAACACTGAAGCTTTCTTT
j_gene: TRBJ1-2; v_gene: TRBV7-2; abundance: many; d_gene: TRBD1; CDR3aa: CASSATGEYGYTF; CDR3nt: TGTGCCAGCAGCGCGACAGGGGAATATGGCTACACCTTC
j_gene: TRBJ2-2; v_gene: TRBV6-6; abundance: .; d_gene: .; CDR3aa: CASSYGGPTMGTGELFF; CDR3nt: TGTGCCAGCAGTTACGGGGGGCCGACTATGGGGACCGGGGAGCTGTTTTTT
j_gene: TRBJ2-3; v_gene: TRBV24-1; abundance: few; d_gene: .; CDR3aa: CATSDSRGENTDTQYF; CDR3nt: TGTGCCACCAGTGATTCCAGGGGAGAAAACACAGATACGCAGTATTTT
j_gene: TRBJ1-4; v_gene: TRBV7-8; abundance: few; d_gene: .; CDR3aa: CASSLEGTGNEKLFF; CDR3nt: TGTGCCAGCAGCTTAGAGGGGACGGGGAATGAAAAACTGTTTTTT
j_gene: TRBJ1-1; v_gene: TRBV12-3/TRBV12-4; abundance: few; d_gene: .; CDR3aa: CASRYEGAEAFF; CDR3nt: TGTGCCAGCAGGTACGAGGGGGCTGAAGCTTTCTTT